This T cell receptor beta chain was captured by sequencing in a study of blood T cells in healthy people across ages (dated by TCRdb to the mid-2010s). For context, the study as a whole: In model experiments, roughly one uniquely barcoded TCR beta cDNA molecule per two T cells was captured by template switching. The donors were split into four age groups: young (average about 16 years), middle-aged (39), aged (over 55) and long-lived (approximately 80). The study analyzed two additional independent replicas of 1 million unique cDNA reads from the same blood draw for two donors, one aged 18 to 29 and one aged 80 or older. To avoid experimental bias, donors of different ages were randomly spread across the sequencing lanes. To track age-related changes in TCR beta repertoire diversity, the study relied on deep sequencing normalized with unique cDNA molecular identifiers.

At the junction V is shortened by 6 bases and J by 6 bases, with 9 bases in between. Inclusive of the bounding cysteine and phenylalanine, the CDR3 is 12 residues long. The retained sequence is limited to the CDR3, 36 bases, with the frame set at the first base. From a lookup of the germline V gene, CDR1 and CDR2 are SGHTA and FQGNSA. Systemically healthy Caucasian individuals from Russia, some 40 in total and aged about 6 to 95 years, were included as donors. Each donor gave 8 to 10 milliliters of peripheral blood, drawn into EDTA-treated Vacutainer tubes. Ficoll-Paque density-gradient centrifugation was used to isolate PBMCs, with at least 6 million per sample. Trizol reagent was used to extract total RNA from PBMCs, with at least 6 micrograms per sample. Naive CD45RAhigh/CD27high T cell percentages were measured by flow cytometry on a PBMC aliquot from every donor. The study at large found these results: As age increased, observed TCR beta diversity per million T cells dropped in a roughly linear way, and a significant reduction was already evident by age roughly 36. There was a strong correlation between observed TCR beta diversity and the percentage of naive T cells measured by flow cytometry. Compared with the aged group, the long-lived group had more naive CD4+ T cells, fewer expanded clones and increased TCR diversity, a pattern suggesting age selection. Because profiling used bulk unsorted PBMCs, naive and antigen-experienced compartments could not be compared conclusively. Total diversity estimates from one million sequenced T cells were considered lower bounds and underestimates. Because the CMV infection status of the donors was unknown, age-related changes in expanded clonotypes may potentially have been confounded.

The library came from 5' RACE. TCRdb shows the sequencer as Illumina HiSeq 2500. A second PCR of roughly 7 to 11 cycles was performed with a sample-barcoded 5' primer and a J-beta primer mix. Each TCR beta cDNA molecule received a unique molecular identifier from a template-switch 5' adaptor carrying 12 random nucleotides. Each sample yielded at least 3 million CDR3-containing paired-end reads. First-strand cDNA synthesis was performed from all RNA using the Mint cDNA synthesis kit, with priming by a TRBC-specific oligonucleotide. Following uracil-DNA glycosylase treatment, a first 18-cycle PCR with universal primers M1SS and BC2_uni_R was performed on all cDNA. As for how the authors treated the data: For normalization, 1 million high-quality reads were randomly selected from each sample, with every read carrying a distinct molecular identifier. Instead of being binned into consensus sequences, reads that shared molecular identifiers were thrown out. CDR3 identification, clonotype clustering and error correction used MiTCR with a Q25 quality threshold and the strictest error-elimination algorithm. A nonparametric unseen species model with Euler transformation was used to estimate lower-bound total TCR beta diversity. TCRdb reprocessed the public reads (quality trimming at Q25 with fastp, clone calling with MiXCR) and kept in-frame beta chains. Duplicate CDR3 protein sequences are folded into a single record with the most common DNA and genes. The V and J calls were determined by TCRdb, not by the authors. The sample table contains about 2 million distinct CDR3 sequences; only one count was recorded for around half of them. The ten top clones hold 2.1% of the sample.

This clonotype was recorded many times. Its antigen specificity is not known. Base-call qualities are not available, and no considerably larger clone is one nucleotide away. The TCR was taken from a woman aged 40 to 50 in good health. The sequencing input was blood. Recombination joined TRBV7-2 with TRBJ2-1, with the D gene not confidently named. The encoded CDR3 is CASRSQSNEQFF. DNA sequence: TGTGCCAGCAGGTCGCAGAGCAATGAGCAGTTCTTC.